These 31 T cell receptor beta chains came from one sample sequenced in a study of T cell clonotyping in hematopoietic cell transplantation. Sequencing was performed with immunoSEQ multiplex PCR; in TCRdb, only in-frame clones are kept and a portion is missing. Seen here are about 15,000 clones, 90% to 95% observed once, and the top ten hold 4.5%. The source was PBMCs, collected 30 days after allogeneic stem cell transplant. The origin of the receptors is a male patient between 55 and 70 years old who had an allogeneic stem cell transplant from an unrelated donor, so the T cells may come from the graft donor. Some clones in this sample may be carry-over from other donors' samples.

The chain links TRBV10-3 to TRBJ1-4; 10 nucleotides match TRBD1. This CDR3 spans 15 amino acids. The V and J ends lost 2 bases and 8 bases, in that order; junction bases with no gene match: 5. In germline, CDR1 is ENHRY, CDR2 SYGVKD. The CDR3 loop is CAISETQGQGEKLFF. DNA of the CDR3: TGTGCCATCAGTGAGACCCAGGGACAGGGGGAAAAACTGTTTTTT.

This rearrangement joins TRBV2 to TRBJ1-1, with TRBD1 as a possible D gene (5 bases). Trimming removed 7 bases from V and 10 bases from J, with 19 bases in between. This CDR3 spans 13 amino acids. Germline V gives CDR1 SNHLY, CDR2 FYNNEI. The CDR3 loop reads CASNQQVDRGAFF. The DNA for the CDR3 is TGTGCCAGCAATCAACAGGTGGATCGGGGAGCTTTCTTT.

This chain connects TRBV7-8 to TRBJ2-3; D possibly corresponds to TRBD2 (7 bases). The CDR3 runs to 15 residues. With 6 bases removed from V and 3 bases from J, the gap between germline ends came to 16 bases. Germline-derived CDR1 and CDR2 are SGHVS and FQNEAQ. The CDR3 region has the DNA TGTGCCAGCAGTACAGGGCAGGGAGGGACAGATACGCAGTATTTT. Amino acid sequence: CASSTGQGGTDTQYF.

This clone was seen only once. This sequence joins TRBV19 and TRBJ1-2; D might be TRBD1 (6 bases). Germline loops: CDR1 LNHDA, CDR2 SQIVND (reference sequence). Trimming stripped 3 bases from V and 5 bases from J, with 16 bases between. The CDR3 consists of 15 residues. CDR3 residues: CASSIQKGVGYGYTF. The CDR3 DNA follows: TGTGCCAGTAGTATTCAGAAGGGGGTTGGGTATGGCTACACCTTC.

The CDR3 DNA reads as TGTGCCAGTAGTATAACCGGGGACCTTTATAGCAATCAGCCCCAGCATTTT. Translated: CASSITGDLYSNQPQHF. The rearrangement uses TRBV19 and TRBJ1-5, with D possibly TRBD1 on 5 matching bases. CDR1 LNHDA and CDR2 SQIVND come from the germline V gene (reference sequence). The CDR3 consists of 17 residues. The V end was cut by 2 bases, the J end by 0 bases, with 14 bases between.

The chain recombines TRBV19 with TRBJ1-2; 8 positions agree with TRBD1. The V gene end was trimmed by 5 bases and the J gene end by 5 bases; junction bases not matched to a gene: 7. Germline V gene lookup returns CDR1 LNHDA and CDR2 SQIVND (reference sequence). This CDR3 is built from 14 residues. This CDR3 is CASSPGQGPYGYTF. DNA for the CDR3: TGTGCCAGTAGTCCAGGACAGGGCCCGTATGGCTACACCTTC.

A note on this clone: Within the sample, other DNA sequences also encode this same CDR3. V usage is TRBV11-1 and J usage is TRBJ1-4; D remains ambiguous. Germline V gene data show CDR1 as SGHAT and CDR2 as FQDESV (reference sequence). This CDR3 is 13 amino acids long. Trimming stripped 5 bases from V and 8 bases from J, with 12 bases between. The CDR3 nucleotides read TGTGCCAGCAGCCTCGGACGGGCCGAAAAACTGTTTTTT. This sequence encodes CASSLGRAEKLFF.

The CDR3 DNA reads TGTGCCAGTAGTGAAACAGGGGGATATAATGAAAAACTGTTTTTT. It encodes CASSETGGYNEKLFF. The rearrangement links TRBV19 to TRBJ1-4; 8 nucleotides align to TRBD1. Germline V CDR1 and CDR2: LNHDA, SQIVND (reference sequence). The CDR3 contains 15 residues. J lost 4 bases, V lost 5 bases, and 6 bases had no gene match.

The chain is built from TRBV6-5 and TRBJ1-2; no firm D call. This CDR3 is built from 13 residues. Germline V gene data show CDR1 as MNHEY and CDR2 as SVGAGI. The V and J ends lost 5 bases and 4 bases respectively, with 11 bases between them. The CDR3 sequence: CASSPIQGYGYTF. The CDR3 DNA sequence: TGTGCCAGCAGTCCTATCCAAGGCTATGGCTACACCTTC.

The rearrangement uses TRBV29-1 and TRBJ1-1; D unclear. The CDR3 loop spans 13 amino acids. Germline V CDR1 and CDR2: SQVTM, ANQGSEA. Trimming removed 7 bases at V and 5 bases at J, with 17 bases between. The CDR3 DNA is TGCAGCGCCGATGGACCAGGAGGGACTGAAGCTTTCTTT. It codes for CSADGPGGTEAFF.

The genes are TRBV2 and TRBJ1-4; TRBD1 is a possible D gene (6 bases). Per germline, CDR1 SNHLY and CDR2 FYNNEI. CDR3 length equals 14 residues. Between the trimmed V and J ends, which lost 6 bases and 5 bases, there was a span of 13 bases. In nucleotides, the CDR3 is TGTGCCAGCAGGAAAACAGGGAACAATGAAAAACTGTTTTTT. Its protein product is CASRKTGNNEKLFF.

CDR3 amino acids: CASSEFGQPQHF. CDR3 sequence (DNA): TGTGCCAGCAGTGAATTTGGTCAGCCCCAGCATTTT. The gene calls are TRBV2 and TRBJ1-5; D not resolved. There are 12 residues in the CDR3. Germline V gene data show CDR1 as SNHLY and CDR2 as FYNNEI. Trimming pared 2 bases from V and 6 bases from J, leaving 5 bases between.

V and J are TRBV21-1 and TRBJ2-6; the D call TRBD2 from the table was never checked on the DNA. TRBV21-1 is classified as a pseudogene. This CDR3 has 19 residues. The CDR3 bases are TGTGCCAGCAGCAAAGTAAGGGGAGGCGCCCTCTCTGGGGCCAACGTCCTGACTTTC. Its protein is CASSKVRGGALSGANVLTF.

The chain employs TRBV4-1 and TRBJ1-6; no reliable D call. Germline CDR1 reads MGHRA; CDR2 reads YSYEKL. Trimming pared 1 base from V and 6 bases from J, leaving 10 bases between. The CDR3 has 15 amino acids. CDR3 residues: CASSQGGLPNSPLHF. DNA for the CDR3: TGCGCCAGCAGCCAAGGAGGTTTACCTAATTCACCCCTCCACTTT.

This rearrangement joins TRBV25-1 to TRBJ1-4; D not certain. The CDR3 runs to 13 residues. The V and J ends lost 6 bases and 7 bases respectively, with 12 bases between them. From germline, CDR1 is MGHDK and CDR2 SYGVNS. The CDR3 spells CASRAPLVEKLFF. Written as DNA, the CDR3 is TGTGCCAGCAGGGCCCCTTTAGTTGAAAAACTGTTTTTT.

The rearrangement joins TRBV7-2 to TRBJ2-3; no definite D call. The CDR3 contains 12 residues. V was clipped by 1 base and J by 4 bases, with 3 bases between them. The germline CDR1 and CDR2 sequences are SGHTA and FQGNSA. The CDR3: CASSLDADTQYF. The DNA for the CDR3 is TGTGCCAGCAGCTTAGATGCAGATACGCAGTATTTT. The variable domain in full, completed from reference TRBV7-2 and TRBJ2-3, reads GAGVSQSPSNKVTEKGKDVELRCDPISGHTALYWYRQSLGQGLEFLIYFQGNSAPDKSGLPSDRFSAERTGGSVSTLTIQRTQQEDSAVYLCASSLDADTQYFGPGTRLTVL.

V and J are TRBV5-4 and TRBJ2-7; unclear D gene. Trimming removed 4 bases at V and 2 bases at J, with 16 bases between. In germline, CDR1 is SGHNT, CDR2 YYREEE (reference sequence). CDR3 length: 15 residues. The CDR3 protein is CASSPTAGVTYEQYF. CDR3 in DNA: TGTGCCAGCAGCCCCACGGCAGGAGTCACCTACGAGCAGTACTTC. The full variable domain, in which reference TRBV5-4 and TRBJ2-7 provide the parts outside the CDR3, is ETGVTQSPTHLIKTRGQQVTLRCSSQSGHNTVSWYQQALGQGPQFIFQYYREEENGRGNFPPRFSGLQFPNYSSELNVNALELDDSALYLCASSPTAGVTYEQYFGPGTRLTVT.

The V call is TRBV19, the J call TRBJ1-6; 9 bases are a match to TRBD1. The CDR3 consists of 14 residues. Germline V gene sequence: CDR1 LNHDA, CDR2 SQIVND (reference sequence). Trimming took 7 bases from V and 12 from J; bases not matched to a gene: 10. CDR3 loop: CASTSTGGTGPLHF. CDR3 coding DNA: TGTGCCAGTACCTCGACAGGGGGTACGGGACCCCTCCACTTT.

V gene TRBV9 combines with J gene TRBJ2-5; perhaps TRBD2 as D (6 bases). Germline values: CDR1 SGDLS, CDR2 YYNGEE. This CDR3 has 13 amino acids. V shed 2 bases and J shed 2 bases, with 7 bases lying between them. The CDR3 loop is CASSVSGQETQYF. CDR3 DNA: TGTGCCAGCAGCGTTAGCGGTCAAGAGACCCAGTACTTC.

The genes are TRBV7-3 and TRBJ2-3; 16 bases align to TRBD2. Trimming took 5 bases from V and 6 from J; bases not matched to a gene: 8. There are 17 residues in the CDR3. Germline values: CDR1 SGHTA, CDR2 FQGTGA. CDR3 nucleotides: TGTGCCAGCAGCCCAAAGGGACTAGCGGGGGGGCAGGATACGCAGTATTTT. This gives the protein CASSPKGLAGGQDTQYF.

The chain is built from TRBV2 and TRBJ1-1; D remains unclear. The V gene lost 6 bases and the J gene lost 1 base, with 3 bases spanning the gap. This CDR3 comprises 11 residues. The germline V gene has CDR1 SNHLY and CDR2 FYNNEI. This CDR3 reads CASRTNTEAFF. The DNA of the CDR3 is TGTGCCAGCAGGACGAACACTGAAGCTTTCTTT.

V usage is TRBV7-8 and J usage is TRBJ1-6; D is ambiguous. Germline loops: CDR1 SGHVS, CDR2 FQNEAQ. The length of the CDR3 is 16 residues. Deletions cut 5 bases from V and 7 bases from J, with 18 bases between. This CDR3 reads CASSQPSGRSNSPLHF. DNA for the CDR3: TGTGCCAGCAGCCAACCCTCTGGTCGTTCAAATTCACCCCTCCACTTT.

The chain couples TRBV7-9 to TRBJ2-7; 7 positions agree with TRBD1. The germline V gene encodes CDR1 SEHNR and CDR2 FQNEAQ (reference sequence). This CDR3 region has 14 residues. Trimming at V came to 0 bases and at J to 2 bases, leaving 1 base not matched to a gene. The CDR3 DNA reads TGTGCCAGCAGCTTAGCCGGGACAGCCTACGAGCAGTACTTC. It is translated as CASSLAGTAYEQYF.

The V call is TRBV19, the J call TRBJ2-2; possibly TRBD1 for D (5 bases). CDR3 length equals 15 residues. CDR1 is LNHDA and CDR2 is SQIVND in the germline V gene (reference sequence). Trimming stripped 1 base from V and 4 bases from J, with 10 bases between. In DNA form, the CDR3 reads TGTGCCAGTAGTATAGTTGCAGGGCCCACCGGGGAGCTGTTTTTT. Residues: CASSIVAGPTGELFF. The complete variable domain, with remaining parts taken from reference TRBV19 and TRBJ2-2, reads DGGITQSPKYLFRKEGQNVTLSCEQNLNHDAMYWYRQDPGQGLRLIYYSQIVNDFQKGDIAEGYSVSREKKESFPLTVTSAQKNPTAFYLCASSIVAGPTGELFFGEGSRLTVL.

This chain connects TRBV7-2 to TRBJ2-7; maybe TRBD1 (5 bases). Per germline, CDR1 SGHTA and CDR2 FQGNSA. V gave up 5 bases and J gave up 3 bases, with 14 bases separating them. The CDR3 consists of 14 residues. CDR3 nucleotide sequence: TGTGCCAGCAGCCAGGGCCTCCTGGGCTACGAGCAGTACTTC. This translates into CASSQGLLGYEQYF.

The chain employs TRBV19 and TRBJ1-4; 7 nucleotides agree with TRBD1. Germline V lookup: CDR1 LNHDA, CDR2 SQIVND (reference sequence). The CDR3 has 14 residues. The ends lost 3 bases at V and 7 bases at J; junction bases unmatched: 5. The CDR3 nucleotides are TGTGCCAGTAGTATCGGGACAGTCGGTGAAAAACTGTTTTTT. It yields the protein CASSIGTVGEKLFF.

J is TRBJ2-7 and V is TRBV7-9, with TRBD1 matching 7 bases. Germline CDR1 SEHNR, CDR2 FQNEAQ (reference sequence). The CDR3 runs 16 residues. V dropped 4 bases and J dropped 3; count of bases not matched to a gene: 12. CDR3 amino acids: CASSSSGQSNFYEQYF. Here the CDR3 DNA reads TGTGCCAGCAGCTCGTCGGGACAGTCTAATTTCTACGAGCAGTACTTC.

The V gene is TRBV4-3, the J gene TRBJ1-2; the D is unclear. This CDR3 region has 13 residues. Per the germline V gene, CDR1 is LGHNA and CDR2 is YSLEER. The V end lost 1 base, the J end lost 4 bases, and 7 bases lay between the germline ends. In DNA form, the CDR3 reads TGCGCCAGCAGCCAAGCGTTGGGCTATGGCTACACCTTC. Its protein product is CASSQALGYGYTF.

DNA for the CDR3: TGTGCCAGCACCAACACCGGGTCTTTTAAGGAAATAAGCTATGGCTACACCTTC. Amino acid sequence: CASTNTGSFKEISYGYTF. The chain combines TRBV5-4 with TRBJ1-2, with no clear D. The ends were cut back, 6 bases at V and 4 bases at J, with 28 bases in the middle. Germline CDR1 and CDR2: SGHNT and YYREEE (reference sequence). The CDR3 has 18 residues.

This clone is a singleton in its sample. This chain connects TRBV19 to TRBJ2-3, with D hard to call. Germline V lookup: CDR1 LNHDA, CDR2 SQIVND (reference sequence). This CDR3 contains 11 residues. The ends were cut back, 10 bases at V and 7 bases at J, with 12 bases in the middle. This chain's CDR3 is CATLELNTQYF. The CDR3, as DNA: TGTGCCACCCTCGAGCTGAATACGCAGTATTTT. The variable domain in full, with the rest retrieved from reference TRBV19 and TRBJ2-3, is DGGITQSPKYLFRKEGQNVTLSCEQNLNHDAMYWYRQDPGQGLRLIYYSQIVNDFQKGDIAEGYSVSREKKESFPLTVTSAQKNPTAFYLCATLELNTQYFGPGTRLTVL.

V is TRBV6-1 and J is TRBJ1-5; a possible D gene is TRBD1 (6 bases). There are 13 residues in the CDR3. CDR1 and CDR2 from the germline V gene are MNHNS and SASEGT. The V and J ends lost 3 bases and 6 bases respectively, with 9 bases between them. The CDR3 loop reads CASSEGAFQPQHF. DNA of the CDR3: TGTGCCAGCAGTGAGGGGGCGTTTCAGCCCCAGCATTTT.